This passage covers 26 T cell receptor beta chains from one sample sequenced in a study of Ad26.COV2.S vaccination and SARS-CoV-2 variants. The method was immunoSEQ multiplex PCR; TCRdb's version includes in-frame clones alone and lacks a portion of them. The table includes 320,000 or so clones, roughly 90% detected once. Specified treatment: about 20 received Ad26.COV2.S at low or high dose, single or two shots; 5 received placebo; per-sample allocation not given. All samples were drawn on day 63, counting from the first vaccine or placebo injection. The sample here was peripheral blood, taken in a trial of Ad26.COV2.S vaccine versus placebo. All receptors come from a person between 18 and 65 years old who received the Ad26.COV2.S COVID-19 vaccine or a placebo.

This chain links TRBV19 with TRBJ1-5, with D hard to call. The CDR3 is 15 residues long. In germline, CDR1 is LNHDA, CDR2 SQIVND (reference sequence). V lost 5 bases and J 7 bases, leaving 18 bases between the germline ends. The CDR3 nucleotides are TGTGCCAGTAGTCAGGCGGAATGGGTGGGCCAGCCCCAGCATTTT. Protein sequence: CASSQAEWVGQPQHF.

The chain has TRBV6-5 and TRBJ1-1; no clear D gene. V was pared by 0 bases and J by 9 bases, with 11 bases between. This CDR3 has 13 amino acids. Germline CDR1 reads MNHEY; CDR2 reads SVGAGI. Here the CDR3 DNA reads TGTGCCAGCAGTTACTCGGAACGCGGGCAAGCTTTCTTT. Protein product: CASSYSERGQAFF.

The chain combines TRBV11-2 with TRBJ1-2, with D possibly being TRBD1 (5 bases). Trimming pared 5 bases from V and 4 bases from J, leaving 11 bases between. The CDR3 has 13 amino acids. Germline V gene data show CDR1 as SGHAT and CDR2 as FQNNGV. The CDR3 sequence is CASSPGVGYGYTF. The CDR3, as DNA: TGTGCCAGCAGCCCGGGGGTAGGCTATGGCTACACCTTC.

This chain uses TRBV6-5 with TRBJ1-4; 8 bases map to TRBD1. Per the germline V gene, CDR1 is MNHEY and CDR2 is SVGAGI. CDR3 length: 14 residues. V was clipped by 4 bases and J by 11 bases; unmatched bases: 9. In DNA, the CDR3 is TGTGCCAGCAGTTCGCTCCGGGACAGGTATAAACTGTTTTTT. Translating it yields CASSSLRDRYKLFF.

The rearrangement uses TRBV25-1 and TRBJ2-3; D perhaps matches TRBD2 (6 bases). Germline lookup yields CDR1 MGHDK and CDR2 SYGVNS. Trimming cost V 4 bases and J 6 bases, with 11 bases left between them. CDR3 length: 13 amino acids. CDR3 sequence reads: CASSATGEDTQYF. The CDR3 region has the DNA TGTGCCAGCAGTGCAACGGGAGAGGATACGCAGTATTTT. Using reference TRBV25-1 and TRBJ2-3 for the parts outside the CDR3, the full variable domain is EADIYQTPRYLVIGTGKKITLECSQTMGHDKMYWYQQDPGMELHLIHYSYGVNSTEKGDLSSESTVSRIRTEHFPLTLESARPSHTSQYLCASSATGEDTQYFGPGTRLTVL.

This chain joins TRBV6-5 and TRBJ1-5; D call uncertain. CDR1 is MNHEY, CDR2 SVGAGI, per germline. This CDR3 comprises 16 residues. The V and J ends lost 0 bases and 7 bases respectively, with 16 bases between them. The CDR3 sequence: CASSYSVPRLGQPQHF. The CDR3 nucleotides are TGTGCCAGCAGTTACTCGGTACCCCGGTTAGGCCAGCCCCAGCATTTT.

The chain employs TRBV6-5 and TRBJ2-4; TRBD2 matches 8 bases. V lost 6 bases, J lost 6 bases, and 7 bases stayed unmatched. The CDR3 is made up of 14 amino acids. The germline gives CDR1 MNHEY, CDR2 SVGAGI. The CDR3 reads CASSPGGGGNIQYF. The CDR3 bases are TGTGCCAGCAGCCCCGGGGGGGGCGGAAACATTCAGTACTTC.

The rearrangement links TRBV19 to TRBJ2-3, with 7 positions matching TRBD2. Germline CDR1 LNHDA, CDR2 SQIVND (reference sequence). The ends lost 0 bases at V and 1 base at J; junction bases unmatched: 7. The CDR3 covers 17 residues. The CDR3 spells CASSIDRFLAGTDTQYF. The DNA for the CDR3 is TGTGCCAGTAGTATAGATCGGTTTCTAGCGGGCACAGATACGCAGTATTTT.

V gene TRBV9 combines with J gene TRBJ2-1; D is unclear. V was shortened by 0 bases and J by 0 bases, with 4 bases between the two germline ends. The CDR3 consists of 14 residues. Germline V gives CDR1 SGDLS, CDR2 YYNGEE. The CDR3 DNA is TGTGCCAGCAGCGTAGGAAGCTCCTACAATGAGCAGTTCTTC. Translating gives CASSVGSSYNEQFF.

The V and J genes are TRBV9 and TRBJ2-3; no clear D. Germline V gene lookup returns CDR1 SGDLS and CDR2 YYNGEE. This CDR3 contains 13 residues. Trimming shortened V by 4 bases and J by 3 bases, and 9 bases separated the two germline ends. CDR3 in DNA: TGTGCCAGCAGCCTTCTAGGAACAGATACGCAGTATTTT. This encodes CASSLLGTDTQYF.

J is TRBJ1-3 and V is TRBV9; D possibly corresponds to TRBD1 (5 bases). V lost 5 bases, J lost 3 bases, and 15 bases lay in between. The CDR3 spans 15 residues. Germline values: CDR1 SGDLS, CDR2 YYNGEE. CDR3 residues: CASSAVGGGGNTIYF. CDR3 in DNA: TGTGCCAGCAGTGCCGTGGGGGGAGGTGGAAACACCATATATTTT.

The chain couples TRBV7-2 to TRBJ2-7; no clear D gene. V shed 1 base and J shed 5 bases, with 6 bases lying between them. Germline V CDR1 and CDR2: SGHTA, FQGNSA. The CDR3 is 12 amino acids. Written as DNA, the CDR3 is TGTGCCAGCAGCTTAGGGTGGAACGAGCAGTACTTC. Translated: CASSLGWNEQYF.

The chain recombines TRBV18 with TRBJ1-1; 8 bases match TRBD1. Losses at the gene ends were 4 bases for V and 1 base for J; bases not matched to a gene: 2. The CDR3 spans 14 residues. Per the germline V gene, CDR1 is KGHSH and CDR2 is LQKENI. The DNA of the CDR3 is TGTGCCAGCTCACGGGGGACAGGGAACACTGAAGCTTTCTTT. Translating gives CASSRGTGNTEAFF.

CDR3 region: CASSAVGRGALNTEAFF. CDR3 nucleotides: TGTGCCAGCAGCGCCGTGGGCCGGGGGGCACTGAACACTGAAGCTTTCTTT. The chain uses TRBV7-9 and TRBJ1-1; possibly TRBD1 for D (6 bases). The CDR3 totals 17 residues. Trimming shortened V by 5 bases and J by 0 bases, and 19 bases separated the two germline ends. Per the germline V gene, CDR1 is SEHNR and CDR2 is FQNEAQ (reference sequence).

In its sample, this clone was seen once. The chain couples TRBV5-6 to TRBJ1-2; D is unresolved. Trimming took off 3 bases at V and 6 bases at J, with 18 bases between the two ends. This CDR3 has 15 amino acids. Germline CDR1 SGHDT, CDR2 YYEEEE. The CDR3 reads CASSSRRVSPNGYTF. As DNA, the CDR3 is TGTGCCAGCAGCTCTCGGCGGGTTTCCCCTAATGGCTACACCTTC.

This chain links TRBV5-5 with TRBJ1-4; TRBD1 agrees at 8 bases. With V trimmed by 3 bases and J by 6 bases, 10 bases remained unmatched. There are 16 residues in the CDR3. Germline V lookup: CDR1 SGHKS, CDR2 YYEKEE (reference sequence). The CDR3 DNA reads as TGTGCCAGCAGCTCGGCCACCGGGACAGGATATGAAAAACTGTTTTTT. Residues: CASSSATGTGYEKLFF.

The rearrangement links TRBV6-5 to TRBJ1-1; TRBD1 might be the D (5 bases). Germline CDR1 and CDR2: MNHEY and SVGAGI. The V end lost 5 bases, the J end lost 7 bases, and 17 bases lay between the germline ends. The CDR3 is 14 residues long. CDR3 bases: TGTGCCAGCAGTCAATCCGGGGCTGGCCTTGAAGCTTTCTTT. Translating it yields CASSQSGAGLEAFF.

As regards this clone: The sample carries other DNA sequences with the same CDR3. This rearrangement joins TRBV13 to TRBJ1-2, with a tentative D call TRBD1 (5 bases). CDR1 and CDR2 from the germline V gene are PRHDT and FYEKMQ (reference sequence). Between the trimmed V and J ends, which lost 6 bases and 6 bases, there was a span of 14 bases. CDR3 size: 13 residues. In DNA form, the CDR3 reads TGTGCCAGCAGTTCTGACAGTAGCGATGGCTACACCTTC. Translated: CASSSDSSDGYTF.

The chain joins TRBV7-8 to TRBJ1-4, with TRBD1 matching 8 bases. With V trimmed by 5 bases and J by 5 bases, 10 bases remained unmatched. Per the germline V gene, CDR1 is SGHVS and CDR2 is FQNEAQ. The CDR3 extends over 16 amino acids. The CDR3 loop reads CASSGQIQGENEKLFF. The CDR3 bases are TGTGCCAGCAGCGGCCAAATACAGGGGGAAAATGAAAAACTGTTTTTT.

The gene calls are TRBV18 and TRBJ1-2; D gene uncertain. The CDR3 has 15 residues. Germline loops: CDR1 KGHSH, CDR2 LQKENI. V was shortened by 2 bases and J by 4 bases, with 14 bases between the two germline ends. CDR3 in amino acids: CASSPGQDLRYGYTF. The CDR3 DNA sequence: TGTGCCAGCTCACCAGGGCAGGATCTCCGCTATGGCTACACCTTC. The variable domain in full, completed from reference TRBV18 and TRBJ1-2, reads NAGVMQNPRHLVRRRGQEARLRCSPMKGHSHVYWYRQLPEEGLKFMVYLQKENIIDESGMPKERFSAEFPKEGPSILRIQQVVRGDSAAYFCASSPGQDLRYGYTFGSGTRLTVV.

This chain links TRBV25-1 with TRBJ1-1; no clear D gene. The V end was cut by 5 bases, the J end by 8 bases, with 18 bases between. Germline values: CDR1 MGHDK, CDR2 SYGVNS. This CDR3 is built from 14 residues. For the CDR3, the DNA is TGTGCCAGCAGTATAGATTCGACATCCCTCGAAGCTTTCTTT. As protein: CASSIDSTSLEAFF.

V is TRBV4-3 and J is TRBJ2-7; either TRBD1 or TRBD2 may supply D (5 bases each). CDR3 length: 16 residues. Germline V CDR1 and CDR2: LGHNA, YSLEER. V shed 1 base and J shed 9 bases, with 22 bases lying between them. CDR3 sequence reads: CASSQGVGTAKLGQYF. CDR3 nucleotides: TGCGCCAGCAGCCAAGGGGTAGGGACGGCTAAACTGGGGCAGTACTTC.

The rearrangement joins TRBV12-5 to TRBJ1-1; perhaps TRBD1 as D (5 bases). Germline loops: CDR1 LGHNT, CDR2 FRNRAP. V lost 6 bases to trimming and J lost 1 base, with 9 bases between them. The CDR3 is made up of 13 amino acids. The CDR3 spells CASGRDRNTEAFF. CDR3 nucleotides: TGTGCTAGTGGCCGTGACAGGAACACTGAAGCTTTCTTT.

This clone was recorded only once. The gene calls are TRBV19 and TRBJ2-2; weak D call: TRBD2 (5 bases). Trimming removed 5 bases from V and 4 bases from J, with 14 bases in between. The CDR3 extends over 15 amino acids. Germline CDR1 LNHDA, CDR2 SQIVND (reference sequence). The CDR3 coding sequence is TGTGCCAGTAGTGGGCCCGGACTCCTCACCGGGGAGCTGTTTTTT. This gives the protein CASSGPGLLTGELFF.

The chain has TRBV21-1 and TRBJ2-7; TRBD2, the table's D call, was not compared with the DNA. TRBV21-1 corresponds to a pseudogene. The CDR3 extends over 19 amino acids. Written as DNA, the CDR3 is TGTGCCAGCAGCAAAGGATCGGGGGCAGCGGGAGCCGTATCCTACGAGCAGTACGTC. It translates to CASSKGSGAAGAVSYEQYV.

The chain recombines TRBV2 with TRBJ2-2, with D uncertain. This CDR3 spans 14 amino acids. Trimming cost V 5 bases and J 4 bases, with 11 bases left between them. The germline V gene has CDR1 SNHLY and CDR2 FYNNEI. The CDR3 is CASSPLVSTGELFF. The CDR3 region has the DNA TGTGCCAGCAGTCCTCTCGTCAGCACCGGGGAGCTGTTTTTT.